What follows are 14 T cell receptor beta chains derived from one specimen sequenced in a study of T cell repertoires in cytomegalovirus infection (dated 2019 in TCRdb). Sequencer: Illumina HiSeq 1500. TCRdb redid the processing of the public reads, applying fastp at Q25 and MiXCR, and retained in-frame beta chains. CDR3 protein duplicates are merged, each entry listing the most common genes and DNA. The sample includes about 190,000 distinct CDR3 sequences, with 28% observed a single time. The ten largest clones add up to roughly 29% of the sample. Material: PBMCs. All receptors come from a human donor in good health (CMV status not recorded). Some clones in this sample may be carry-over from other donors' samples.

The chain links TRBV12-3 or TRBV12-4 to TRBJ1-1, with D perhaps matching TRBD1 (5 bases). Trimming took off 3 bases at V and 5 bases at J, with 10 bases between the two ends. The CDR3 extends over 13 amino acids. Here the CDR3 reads CASSFGGGTEAFF. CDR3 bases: TGTGCCAGCAGTTTTGGGGGGGGAACTGAAGCTTTCTTT.

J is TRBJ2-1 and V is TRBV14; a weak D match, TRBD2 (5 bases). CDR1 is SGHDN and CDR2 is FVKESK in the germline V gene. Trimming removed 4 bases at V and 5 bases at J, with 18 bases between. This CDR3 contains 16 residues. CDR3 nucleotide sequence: TGTGCCAGCAGCCTCCGTGGGGTCGCGGGCAACAATGAGCAGTTCTTC. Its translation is CASSLRGVAGNNEQFF.

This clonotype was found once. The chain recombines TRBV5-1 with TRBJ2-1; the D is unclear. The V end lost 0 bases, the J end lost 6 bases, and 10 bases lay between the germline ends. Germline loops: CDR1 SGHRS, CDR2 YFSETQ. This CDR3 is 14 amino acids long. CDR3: CASSLAQQANEQFF. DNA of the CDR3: TGCGCCAGCAGCTTGGCCCAGCAGGCCAATGAGCAGTTCTTC.

The chain's CDR3 is CASSSNSGGYTDTQYF. CDR3 nucleotide sequence: TGTGCCAGCAGCTCGAATAGCGGGGGATACACAGATACGCAGTATTTT. The genes are TRBV7-6 and TRBJ2-3, with 9 bases lining up with TRBD2. CDR3 size: 16 residues. Trimming removed 4 bases from V and 2 bases from J; junction bases left unmatched: 7. CDR1 is SGHVS and CDR2 is FNYEAQ in the germline V gene.

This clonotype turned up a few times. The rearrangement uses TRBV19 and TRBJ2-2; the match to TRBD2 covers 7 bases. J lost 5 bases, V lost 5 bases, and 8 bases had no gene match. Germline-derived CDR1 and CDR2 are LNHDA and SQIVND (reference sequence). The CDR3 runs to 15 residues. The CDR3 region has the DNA TGTGCCAGTAGTCTCTTTGGCGGGGGAACCGGGGAGCTGTTTTTT. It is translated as CASSLFGGGTGELFF.

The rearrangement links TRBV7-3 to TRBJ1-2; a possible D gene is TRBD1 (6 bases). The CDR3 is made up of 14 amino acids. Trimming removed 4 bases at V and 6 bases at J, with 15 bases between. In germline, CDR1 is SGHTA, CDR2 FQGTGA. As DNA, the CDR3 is TGTGCCAGCAGCTCCTCGAGGGGGAGCCATGGCTACACCTTC. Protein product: CASSSSRGSHGYTF. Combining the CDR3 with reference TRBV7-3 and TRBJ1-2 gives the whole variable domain GAGVSQTPSNKVTEKGKYVELRCDPISGHTALYWYRQSLGQGPEFLIYFQGTGAADDSGLPNDRFFAVRPEGSVSTLKIQRTERGDSAVYLCASSSSRGSHGYTFGSGTRLTVV.

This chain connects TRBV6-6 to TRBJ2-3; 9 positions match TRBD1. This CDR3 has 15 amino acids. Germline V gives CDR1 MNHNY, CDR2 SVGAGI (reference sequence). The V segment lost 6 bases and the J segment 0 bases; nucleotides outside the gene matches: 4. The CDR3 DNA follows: TGTGCCAGCAGCCGGGACAGGGCTAGCACAGATACGCAGTATTTT. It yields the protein CASSRDRASTDTQYF.

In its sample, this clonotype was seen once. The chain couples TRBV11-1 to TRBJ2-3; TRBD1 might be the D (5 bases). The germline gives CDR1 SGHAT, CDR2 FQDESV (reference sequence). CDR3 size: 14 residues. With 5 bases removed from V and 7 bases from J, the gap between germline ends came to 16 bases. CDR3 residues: CASSPPGRAHTQYF. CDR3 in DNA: TGTGCCAGCAGCCCCCCTGGCAGGGCCCATACGCAGTATTTT.

The CDR3 loop reads CSAKLSNQPQHF. CDR3 in DNA: TGCAGTGCCAAACTTAGCAATCAGCCCCAGCATTTT. The chain has TRBV20-1 and TRBJ1-5; no definite D call. The CDR3 runs to 12 residues. Germline loops: CDR1 DFQATT, CDR2 SNEGSKA (reference sequence). The V gene lost 6 bases and the J gene lost 0 bases, with 6 bases spanning the gap.

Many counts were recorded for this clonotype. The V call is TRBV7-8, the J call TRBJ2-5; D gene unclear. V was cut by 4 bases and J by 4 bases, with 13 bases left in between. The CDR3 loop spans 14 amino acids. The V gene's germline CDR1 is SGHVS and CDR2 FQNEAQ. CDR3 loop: CASSSTLITETQYF. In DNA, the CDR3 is TGTGCCAGCAGCTCGACTCTAATAACAGAGACCCAGTACTTC.

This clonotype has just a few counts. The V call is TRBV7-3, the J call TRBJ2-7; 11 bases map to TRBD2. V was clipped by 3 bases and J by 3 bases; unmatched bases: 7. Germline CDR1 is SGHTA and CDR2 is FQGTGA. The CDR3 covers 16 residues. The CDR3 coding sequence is TGTGCCAGCAGCTTTAATAGACTAGCGGGACTCTACGAGCAGTACTTC. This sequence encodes CASSFNRLAGLYEQYF.

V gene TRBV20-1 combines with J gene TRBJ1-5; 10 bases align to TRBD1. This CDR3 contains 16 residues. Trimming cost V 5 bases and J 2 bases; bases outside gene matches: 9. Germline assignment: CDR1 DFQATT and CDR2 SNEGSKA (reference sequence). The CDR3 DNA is TGCAGTGCTGAGGGACAGGGGCCAGGAGGCAATCAGCCCCAGCATTTT. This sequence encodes CSAEGQGPGGNQPQHF.

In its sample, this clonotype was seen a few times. The CDR3 loop is CSAEASDRGPTDTQYF. CDR3 coding DNA: TGCAGTGCTGAAGCCTCGGACAGGGGGCCCACAGATACGCAGTATTTT. The chain recombines TRBV20-1 with TRBJ2-3; 11 positions match TRBD1. Per germline, CDR1 DFQATT and CDR2 SNEGSKA (reference sequence). J gave up 2 bases and V 5 bases, and 9 bases lay outside the gene matches. CDR3 length: 16 amino acids.

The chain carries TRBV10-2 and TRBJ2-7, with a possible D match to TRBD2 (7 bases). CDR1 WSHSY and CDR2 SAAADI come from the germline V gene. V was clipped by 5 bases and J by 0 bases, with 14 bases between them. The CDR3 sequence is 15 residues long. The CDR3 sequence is CASSHGGPASYEQYF. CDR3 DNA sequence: TGCGCCAGCAGTCACGGGGGGCCCGCCTCCTACGAGCAGTACTTC.